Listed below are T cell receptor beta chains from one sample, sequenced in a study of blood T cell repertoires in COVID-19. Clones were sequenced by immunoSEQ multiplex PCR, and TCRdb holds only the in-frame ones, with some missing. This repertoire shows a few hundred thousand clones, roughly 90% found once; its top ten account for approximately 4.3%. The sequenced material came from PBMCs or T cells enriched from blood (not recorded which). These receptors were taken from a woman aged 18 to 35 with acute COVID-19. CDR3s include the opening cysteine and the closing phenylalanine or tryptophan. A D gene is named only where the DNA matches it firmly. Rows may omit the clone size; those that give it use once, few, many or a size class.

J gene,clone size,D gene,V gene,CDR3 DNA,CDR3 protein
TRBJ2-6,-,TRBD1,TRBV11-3,TGTGCCAGCACTGGGACAGGGTATTCTGGGGCCAACGTCCTGACTTTC,CASTGTGYSGANVLTF
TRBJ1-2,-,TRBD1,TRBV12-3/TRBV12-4,TGTGCCAGCACCTTCGACAGGGTGGGTGGCTACACCTTC,CASTFDRVGGYTF
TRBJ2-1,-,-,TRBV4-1,TGCGCCAGCAGCCTGGACACATACAATGAGCAGTTCTTC,CASSLDTYNEQFF
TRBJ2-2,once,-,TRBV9,TGTGCCAGCAGCGAGTCGGTGGGGGCGGACACCGGGGAGCTGTTTTTT,CASSESVGADTGELFF
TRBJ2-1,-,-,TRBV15,TGTGCCACCAGCAGAGGGAACAGCCGGCTCGATGAGCAGTTCTTC,CATSRGNSRLDEQFF
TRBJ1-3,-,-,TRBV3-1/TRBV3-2,TGTGCCAGCAGCCAAGATTTAGGAAACACCATATATTTT,CASSQDLGNTIYF
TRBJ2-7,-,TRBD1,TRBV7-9,TGTGCCACCAAGACAGGGCCCTACGAGCAGTACTTC,CATKTGPYEQYF
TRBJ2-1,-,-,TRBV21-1,TGTGCCAGCAGCAAAAGGAGTAGCGGGGACTCCTACAATGAGCAGTTCTTC,CASSKRSSGDSYNEQFF
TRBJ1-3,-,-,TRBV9,TGTGCCAGCAGCGTAGCTTACGGGGTCGCAAACACCATATATTTT,CASSVAYGVANTIYF
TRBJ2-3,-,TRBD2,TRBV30,TGTGCCTGGAGCCTGGGACTAGGAAAAGATACGCAGTATTTT,CAWSLGLGKDTQYF
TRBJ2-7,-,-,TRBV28,TGTGCCAGCAGTTTCCCCGGGGTCTACGAGCAGTACTTC,CASSFPGVYEQYF
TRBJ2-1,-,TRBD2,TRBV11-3,TGTGCCAGCAGCCCAAAAGCGGGAGGCCATGAGCAGTTCTTC,CASSPKAGGHEQFF
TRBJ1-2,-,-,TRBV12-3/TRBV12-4,TGTGCCACCATGGTCGGTAACTATGGCTACACCTTC,CATMVGNYGYTF
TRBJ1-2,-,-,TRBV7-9,TGTGCCAGCAGCTTTTCAGGGGCTAACTATGGCTACACCTTC,CASSFSGANYGYTF
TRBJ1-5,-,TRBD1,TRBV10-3,TGTGCCATCAGGGACGGACAGGGGGATCAGCCCCAGCATTTT,CAIRDGQGDQPQHF
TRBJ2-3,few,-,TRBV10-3,TGTGCCATCAGTGAGTCGAGGACTCACGTCGATACGCAGTATTTT,CAISESRTHVDTQYF
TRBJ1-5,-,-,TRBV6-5,TGTGCCAGCAGTTCCCAGGGGAGCGGTCAGCCCCAGCATTTT,CASSSQGSGQPQHF
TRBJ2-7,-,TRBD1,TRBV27,TGTGCCAGCAGTCTTGACAGGGGCGTGAACGAGCAGTACTTC,CASSLDRGVNEQYF
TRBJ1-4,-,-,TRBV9,TGTGCCAGCAGCGTAGAGCTCTCCGGGGGAGGGCTGTTTTTT,CASSVELSGGGLFF
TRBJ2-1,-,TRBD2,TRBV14,TGTGCCAGCAGCCAAGATCACACTAGCGGTCCCTACAATGAGCAGTTCTTC,CASSQDHTSGPYNEQFF
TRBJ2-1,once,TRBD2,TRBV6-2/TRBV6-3,TGTGCCAGCAGTTACCCATTAGTAGAGGGAGGGTCGTCCTACAATGAGCAGTTCTTC,CASSYPLVEGGSSYNEQFF
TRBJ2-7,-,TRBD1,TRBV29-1,TGCAGCGTTGCGGCAGGGGGCGCAAGCTACGAGCAGTACTTC,CSVAAGGASYEQYF
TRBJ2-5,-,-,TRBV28,TGTGCCAGCAGTTTGCCACTAGCCATGGGGGAGACCCAGTACTTC,CASSLPLAMGETQYF
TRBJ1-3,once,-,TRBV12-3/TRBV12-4,TGTGCCAGCAGTTTACTTGGAAACACCATATATTTT,CASSLLGNTIYF
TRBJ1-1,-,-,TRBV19,TGTGCCAGTAGTATTACGGGGGGCTCGAACACTGAAGCTTTCTTT,CASSITGGSNTEAFF
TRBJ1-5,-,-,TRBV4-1,TGCGCCAGCAGCCAAGAGGGGGGGCGACAGGATCAGCCCCAGCATTTT,CASSQEGGRQDQPQHF
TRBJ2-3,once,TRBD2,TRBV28,TGTGCCAGCAGTGGAATGTCAGGCGGGAGCGGTACAGATACGCAGTATTTT,CASSGMSGGSGTDTQYF
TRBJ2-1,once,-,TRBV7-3,TGTGCCAGCAGCGGATCGGAGAGCTCCTACAATGAGCAGTTCTTC,CASSGSESSYNEQFF
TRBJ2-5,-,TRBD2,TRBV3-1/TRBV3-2,TGTGCCAGCGGGACTAGCGGGAGTGAGACCCAGTACTTC,CASGTSGSETQYF
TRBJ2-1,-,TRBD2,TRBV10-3,TGTGCCATCAGTGAGCTTATAGCGGGAGGTAATAACAATGAGCAGTTCTTC,CAISELIAGGNNNEQFF
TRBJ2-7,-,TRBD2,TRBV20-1,TGCAGTGCGAGTCGGGGGGTCAGAGTCTACGAGCAGTACTTC,CSASRGVRVYEQYF
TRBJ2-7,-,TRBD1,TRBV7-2,TGTGCCAGCAGATCTCCGGACAGGGGGCTCTACGAGCAGTACTTC,CASRSPDRGLYEQYF
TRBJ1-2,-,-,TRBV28,TGTGCCAGCAGCCGGGGGTATGGCTACACCTTC,CASSRGYGYTF
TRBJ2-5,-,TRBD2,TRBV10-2,TGCGCCAGCAGCCCAGCTAGCGGGACCAACCGGGGGGAGACCCAGTACTTC,CASSPASGTNRGETQYF
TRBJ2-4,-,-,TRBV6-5,TGTGCCACCTCACCGGGACAAAAAAACATTCAGTACTTC,CATSPGQKNIQYF
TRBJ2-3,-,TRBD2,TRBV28,TGTGCCAGCACCGCGCGGGAGGGCCACGATACGCAGTATTTT,CASTAREGHDTQYF
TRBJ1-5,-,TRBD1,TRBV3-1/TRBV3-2,TGTGCCAGCAGCCCCGGCGGGACAGGGGTAAGCAATCAGCCCCAGCATTTT,CASSPGGTGVSNQPQHF
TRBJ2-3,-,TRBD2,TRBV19,TGTGCCAGTAGTGATAGCGGGAGTACAGATACGCAGTATTTT,CASSDSGSTDTQYF
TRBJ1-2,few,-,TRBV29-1,TGCACCACCAACAGGGTTGGATATGGCTACACCTTC,CTTNRVGYGYTF
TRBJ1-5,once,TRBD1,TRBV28,TGTGCCAGCAGTTTTGACAGGGTTTTGAACCAGCCCCAGCATTTT,CASSFDRVLNQPQHF
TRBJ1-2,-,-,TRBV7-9,TGTGCCAGCAGCTTAGCGGGCGACTACACCTTC,CASSLAGDYTF
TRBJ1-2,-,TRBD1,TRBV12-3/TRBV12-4,TGTGCCAGCTTCGACAGGGAGAACTATGGCTACACCTTC,CASFDRENYGYTF
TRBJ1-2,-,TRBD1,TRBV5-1,TGCGCCAGCAGGCGGGACAGGGAGAATGGCTACACCTTC,CASRRDRENGYTF
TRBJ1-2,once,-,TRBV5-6,TGTGCCAGCAGCCAGGGAGGAAGCTACACCTTC,CASSQGGSYTF
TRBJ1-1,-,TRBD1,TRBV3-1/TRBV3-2,TGTGCCAGCAGCCTTTTGGGACAGGGTCACACTGAAGCTTTCTTT,CASSLLGQGHTEAFF
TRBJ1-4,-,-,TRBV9,TGTGCCAGCAGCTCCACCGGGGGAGGGGAAAAACTGTTTTTT,CASSSTGGGEKLFF
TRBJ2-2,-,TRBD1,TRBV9,TGTGCCAGCAGCGGAGGGGGTTCCGGGACAGGGTTTCCCGGGGAGCTGTTTTTT,CASSGGGSGTGFPGELFF